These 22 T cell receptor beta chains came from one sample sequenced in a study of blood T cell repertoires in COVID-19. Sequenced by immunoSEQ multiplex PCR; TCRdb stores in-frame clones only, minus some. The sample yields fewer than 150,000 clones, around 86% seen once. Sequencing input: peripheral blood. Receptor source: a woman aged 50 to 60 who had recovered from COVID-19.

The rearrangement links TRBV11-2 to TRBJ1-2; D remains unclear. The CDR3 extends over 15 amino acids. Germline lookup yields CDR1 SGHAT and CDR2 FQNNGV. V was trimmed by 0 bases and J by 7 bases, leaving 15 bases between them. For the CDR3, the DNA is TGTGCCAGCAGCTTAGACGTGCGGAGGGTGGGTGGCTACACCTTC. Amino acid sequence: CASSLDVRRVGGYTF.

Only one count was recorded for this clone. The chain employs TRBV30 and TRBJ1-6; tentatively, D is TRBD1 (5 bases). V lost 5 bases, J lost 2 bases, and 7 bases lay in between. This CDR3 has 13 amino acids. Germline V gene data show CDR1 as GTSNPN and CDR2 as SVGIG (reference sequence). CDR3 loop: CAWGTTYNSPLHF. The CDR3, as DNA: TGTGCCTGGGGGACTACCTATAATTCACCCCTCCACTTT.

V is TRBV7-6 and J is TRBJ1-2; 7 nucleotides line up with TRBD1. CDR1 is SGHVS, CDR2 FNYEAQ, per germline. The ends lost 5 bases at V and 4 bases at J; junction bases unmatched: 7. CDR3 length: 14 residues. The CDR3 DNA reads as TGTGCCAGCAGCCCGGGGACAGCCGTCTATGGCTACACCTTC. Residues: CASSPGTAVYGYTF.

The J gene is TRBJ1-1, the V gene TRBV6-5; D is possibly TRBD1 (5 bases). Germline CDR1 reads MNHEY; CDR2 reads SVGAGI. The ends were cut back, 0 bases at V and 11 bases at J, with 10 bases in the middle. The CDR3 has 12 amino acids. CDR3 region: CASSYSKGMAFF. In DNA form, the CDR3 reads TGTGCCAGCAGTTACTCGAAGGGGATGGCTTTCTTT.

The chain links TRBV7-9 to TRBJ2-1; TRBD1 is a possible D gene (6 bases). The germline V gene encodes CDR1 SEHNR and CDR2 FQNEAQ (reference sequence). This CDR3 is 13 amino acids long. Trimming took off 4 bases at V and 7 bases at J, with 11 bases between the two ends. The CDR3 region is CASSYNRENEQFF. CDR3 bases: TGTGCCAGCAGCTATAACAGGGAGAATGAGCAGTTCTTC.

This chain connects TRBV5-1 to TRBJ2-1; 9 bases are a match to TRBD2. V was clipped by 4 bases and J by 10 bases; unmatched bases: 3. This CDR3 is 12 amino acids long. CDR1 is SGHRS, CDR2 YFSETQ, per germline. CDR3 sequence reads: CASSISGGEQFF. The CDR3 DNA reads TGCGCCAGCAGCATTAGCGGGGGCGAGCAGTTCTTC.

The CDR3 region is CASSLSAGRINEQFF. DNA for the CDR3: TGTGCCAGCAGCTTATCGGCGGGACGGATTAATGAGCAGTTCTTC. The chain employs TRBV7-3 and TRBJ2-1; D is perhaps TRBD2 (6 bases). The germline V gene encodes CDR1 SGHTA and CDR2 FQGTGA. This CDR3 region has 15 residues. Trimming shortened V by 2 bases and J by 7 bases, and 15 bases separated the two germline ends. The full variable domain, its missing parts supplied by reference TRBV7-3 and TRBJ2-1, is GAGVSQTPSNKVTEKGKYVELRCDPISGHTALYWYRQSLGQGPEFLIYFQGTGAADDSGLPNDRFFAVRPEGSVSTLKIQRTERGDSAVYLCASSLSAGRINEQFFGPGTRLTVL.

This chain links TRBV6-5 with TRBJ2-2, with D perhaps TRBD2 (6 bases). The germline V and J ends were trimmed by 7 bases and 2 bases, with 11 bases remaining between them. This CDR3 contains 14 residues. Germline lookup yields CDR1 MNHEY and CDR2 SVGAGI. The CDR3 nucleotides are TGTGCCAGCAACCGGGGGTCTAACACCGGGGAGCTGTTTTTT. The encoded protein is CASNRGSNTGELFF.

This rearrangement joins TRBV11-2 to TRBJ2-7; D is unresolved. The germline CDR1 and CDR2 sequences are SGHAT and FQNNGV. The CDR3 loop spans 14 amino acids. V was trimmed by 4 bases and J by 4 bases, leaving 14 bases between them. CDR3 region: CASSSRDSVYEQYF. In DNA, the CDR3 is TGTGCCAGCAGCTCCCGTGATAGTGTGTACGAGCAGTACTTC.

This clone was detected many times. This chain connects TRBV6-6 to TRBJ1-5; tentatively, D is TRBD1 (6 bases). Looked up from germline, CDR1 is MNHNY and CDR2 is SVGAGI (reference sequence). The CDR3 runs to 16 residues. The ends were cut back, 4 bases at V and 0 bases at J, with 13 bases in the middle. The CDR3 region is CASSSSGAYSNQPQHF. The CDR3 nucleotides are TGTGCCAGCAGTTCCTCGGGGGCTTATAGCAATCAGCCCCAGCATTTT.

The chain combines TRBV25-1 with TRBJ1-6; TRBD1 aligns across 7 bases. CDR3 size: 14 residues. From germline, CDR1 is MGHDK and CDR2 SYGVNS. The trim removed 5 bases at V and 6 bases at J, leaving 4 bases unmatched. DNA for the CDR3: TGTGCCAGCAGTACCCAGGGGGGTAATTCACCCCTCCACTTT. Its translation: CASSTQGGNSPLHF.

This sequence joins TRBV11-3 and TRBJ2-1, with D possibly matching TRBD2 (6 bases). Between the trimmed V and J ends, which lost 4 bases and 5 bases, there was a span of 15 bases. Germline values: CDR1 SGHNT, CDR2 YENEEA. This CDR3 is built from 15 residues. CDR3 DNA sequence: TGTGCCAGCAGCTCCCTACGGGACTGGCACAATGAGCAGTTCTTC. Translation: CASSSLRDWHNEQFF. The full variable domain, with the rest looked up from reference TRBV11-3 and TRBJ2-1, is EAGVVQSPRYKIIEKKQPVAFWCNPISGHNTLYWYLQNLGQGPELLIRYENEEAVDDSQLPKDRFSAERLKGVDSTLKIQPAELGDSAVYLCASSSLRDWHNEQFFGPGTRLTVL.

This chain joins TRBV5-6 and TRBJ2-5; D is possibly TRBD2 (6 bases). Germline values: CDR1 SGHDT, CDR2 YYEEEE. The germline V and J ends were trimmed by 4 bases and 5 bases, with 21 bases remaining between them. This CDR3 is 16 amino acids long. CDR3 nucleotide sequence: TGTGCCAGCAGCCCCGGTTGGGGGGTTGTCGTGGAGACCCAGTACTTC. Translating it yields CASSPGWGVVVETQYF.

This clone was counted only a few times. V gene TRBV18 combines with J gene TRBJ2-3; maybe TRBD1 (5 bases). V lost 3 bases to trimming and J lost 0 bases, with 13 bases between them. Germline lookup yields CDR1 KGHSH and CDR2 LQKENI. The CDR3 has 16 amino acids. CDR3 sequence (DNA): TGTGCCAGCTCACCGCGACAGACACTTAGCACAGATACGCAGTATTTT. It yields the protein CASSPRQTLSTDTQYF. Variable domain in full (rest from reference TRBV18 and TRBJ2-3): NAGVMQNPRHLVRRRGQEARLRCSPMKGHSHVYWYRQLPEEGLKFMVYLQKENIIDESGMPKERFSAEFPKEGPSILRIQQVVRGDSAAYFCASSPRQTLSTDTQYFGPGTRLTVL.

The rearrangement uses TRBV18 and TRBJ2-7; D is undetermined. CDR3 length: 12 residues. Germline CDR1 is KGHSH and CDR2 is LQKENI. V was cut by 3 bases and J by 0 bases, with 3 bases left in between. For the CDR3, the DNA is TGTGCCAGCTCACCCCTCTCCTACGAGCAGTACTTC. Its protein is CASSPLSYEQYF.

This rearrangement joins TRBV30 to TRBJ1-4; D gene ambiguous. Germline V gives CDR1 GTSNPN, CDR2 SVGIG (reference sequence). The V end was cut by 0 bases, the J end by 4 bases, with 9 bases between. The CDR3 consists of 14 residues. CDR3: CAWSVRGINEKLFF. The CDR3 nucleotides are TGTGCCTGGAGTGTACGAGGAATTAATGAAAAACTGTTTTTT.

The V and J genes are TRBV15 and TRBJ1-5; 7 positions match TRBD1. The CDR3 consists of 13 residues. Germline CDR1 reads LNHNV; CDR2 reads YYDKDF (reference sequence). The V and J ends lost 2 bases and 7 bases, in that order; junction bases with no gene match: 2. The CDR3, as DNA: TGTGCCACCAGCAGACAGGGGGACCAGCCCCAGCATTTT. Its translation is CATSRQGDQPQHF.

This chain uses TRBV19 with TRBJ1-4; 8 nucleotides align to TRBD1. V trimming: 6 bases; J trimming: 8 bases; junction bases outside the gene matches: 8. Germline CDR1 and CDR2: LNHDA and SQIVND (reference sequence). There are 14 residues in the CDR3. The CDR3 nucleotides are TGTGCCAGTAGGGGGCAGGGGGCTGAGGAAAAACTGTTTTTT. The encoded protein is CASRGQGAEEKLFF.

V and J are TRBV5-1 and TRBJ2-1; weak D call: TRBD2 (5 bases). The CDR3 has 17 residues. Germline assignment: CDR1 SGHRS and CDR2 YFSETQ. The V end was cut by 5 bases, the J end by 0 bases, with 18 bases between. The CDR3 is CASSELGGHSSYNEQFF. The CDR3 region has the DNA TGCGCCAGCAGTGAACTAGGCGGGCATAGCTCCTACAATGAGCAGTTCTTC.

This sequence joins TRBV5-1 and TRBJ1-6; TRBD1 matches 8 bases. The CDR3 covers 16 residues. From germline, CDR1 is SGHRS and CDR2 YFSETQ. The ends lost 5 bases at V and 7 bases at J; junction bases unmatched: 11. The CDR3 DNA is TGCGCCAGCAGGGCGGCCGGGACAGGAGGCAATTCACCCCTCCACTTT. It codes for CASRAAGTGGNSPLHF. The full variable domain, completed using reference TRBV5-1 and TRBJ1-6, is KAGVTQTPRYLIKTRGQQVTLSCSPISGHRSVSWYQQTPGQGLQFLFEYFSETQRNKGNFPGRFSGRQFSNSRSEMNVSTLELGDSALYLCASRAAGTGGNSPLHFGNGTRLTVT.

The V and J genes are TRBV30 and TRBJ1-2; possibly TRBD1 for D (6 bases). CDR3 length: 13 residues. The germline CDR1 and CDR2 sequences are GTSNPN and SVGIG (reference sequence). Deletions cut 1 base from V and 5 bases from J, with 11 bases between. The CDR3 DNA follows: TGTGCCTGGAGTGCCCAGACAGGATATGGCTACACCTTC. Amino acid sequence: CAWSAQTGYGYTF.

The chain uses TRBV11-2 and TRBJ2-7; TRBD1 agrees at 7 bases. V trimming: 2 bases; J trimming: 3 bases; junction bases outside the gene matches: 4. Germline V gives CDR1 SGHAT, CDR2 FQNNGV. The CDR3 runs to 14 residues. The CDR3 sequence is CASSLLTGVYEQYF. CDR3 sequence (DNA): TGTGCCAGCAGCTTACTTACAGGGGTCTACGAGCAGTACTTC.